The clone carrying this T cell receptor beta chain has only one observation. The antigen is undetermined. The data stem from a study of STAT5B mutations in CD4+ large granular lymphocyte leukemia. Points from the study as a whole: Compared with healthy controls (2/35), patient top clones favored TRBV06 (8/27).

The CDR3 extends over 12 amino acids. The germline V gene has CDR1 SSHAT and CDR2 FNYEAQ (reference sequence). Using immunoSEQ multiplex PCR, the repertoire was profiled, and TCRdb retains in-frame clones only, with some absent. This table holds tens of thousands of clones, 75% to 85% found once. Material: CD4+ T cells from blood buffy coats. The rearrangement uses TRBV7-7 and TRBJ2-7, with a weak D call TRBD1 (7 bases). This clonotype was sampled from a human donor in good health. The CDR3 bases are TGTGCTAGGGGTCAGGGGGGCTACGAGCAGTACTTC. Encoded protein: CARGQGGYEQYF.